These T cell receptor beta chains were read from a single sample in a study of blood T cell repertoires in COVID-19. Assay: immunoSEQ multiplex PCR; the TCRdb copy retains only in-frame clones and omits some. The table shows about 170,000 clones, with 80% to 90% occurring only once. Specimen: peripheral blood. These receptors were taken from a woman in her sixties or seventies who had recovered from COVID-19. Both conserved end residues are part of each CDR3. Each record gives: CDR3 DNA, CDR3 protein, D gene, V gene, J gene, clone size. D genes are given only for firm matches. Clone size is shown for a subset of rows, as once, few, many or a class of expanded clone.

TGTGCCAGCAGTTGGGGGGTTAATTCACCCCTCCACTTT,CASSWGVNSPLHF,.,TRBV6-2/TRBV6-3,TRBJ1-6,few
TGTGCCAGTAGCCCCAGGGGAGGGGGGACCTACAATGAGCAGTTCTTC,CASSPRGGGTYNEQFF,.,TRBV19,TRBJ2-1,.
TGTGCCAGCAGCCGTGGGGGGGACCACGAGCAGTACTTC,CASSRGGDHEQYF,TRBD2,TRBV5-6,TRBJ2-7,.
TGTGCCAGCAGCTTAGGTTCTAGCGGAAACAATGAGCAGTTCTTC,CASSLGSSGNNEQFF,TRBD2,TRBV7-9,TRBJ2-1,.
TGCGCCAGCAGTTCCGGCGGGGGTGCTAGCACAGATACGCAGTATTTT,CASSSGGGASTDTQYF,TRBD2,TRBV5-1,TRBJ2-3,once
TGTGCCAGCAGTTCGCACAGGGGCTTTAGCAATCAGCCCCAGCATTTT,CASSSHRGFSNQPQHF,TRBD1,TRBV27,TRBJ1-5,.
TGTGCCAGCAGCGTGGGAGTCCACACTGAAGCTTTCTTT,CASSVGVHTEAFF,.,TRBV9,TRBJ1-1,.
TGTGCCAGTAGGGCCAGCTCCTACAATGAGCAGTTCTTC,CASRASSYNEQFF,.,TRBV19,TRBJ2-1,.
TGTGCCAGCAGTGAAGGGACAGCAAATCAGCCCCAGCATTTT,CASSEGTANQPQHF,.,TRBV2,TRBJ1-5,.
TGTGCCAGCAGCCTTCAACAGGGGGGGACGCAGTATTTT,CASSLQQGGTQYF,.,TRBV25-1,TRBJ2-3,.
TGTGCCAGCCGAGGGCTCGGCACAGATACGCAGTATTTT,CASRGLGTDTQYF,.,TRBV6-5,TRBJ2-3,.
TGTGCCAGCAGTCCTTCTGGACAGATCTCTGGAAACACCATATATTTT,CASSPSGQISGNTIYF,.,TRBV28,TRBJ1-3,.
TGTGCCACGCGGGCGGGCAATCAGCCCCAGCATTTT,CATRAGNQPQHF,.,TRBV6-5,TRBJ1-5,.